This T cell receptor (beta chain) emerged from a study of cytomegalovirus exposure and HLA in healthy donors. Primers included in the PCR were 60 Vbeta and 13 Jbeta primers. Profiled with immunoSEQ multiplex PCR; TCRdb holds only in-frame clones, not every one. Of around 120,000 clones in the sample, roughly 80% are singletons; the top ten hold around 4%. General study findings and limits: Trimming of TCR beta V- and J-genes showed a link, identified in a later analysis, to a missense DCLRE1C variant. Sequencing likely caused a cluster of highly shared sequence variants.

On this clone: The antigen remains unidentified.

Germline V gene data show CDR1 as MNHEY and CDR2 as SMNVEV (reference sequence). Trimming took 4 bases from V and 7 from J; bases not matched to a gene: 13. The CDR3 is 16 amino acids. The chain has TRBV27 and TRBJ1-1; 9 nucleotides match TRBD1. This receptor was taken from a woman between 40 and 50 years old in good health and CMV-seronegative. The sample taken for sequencing was PBMCs. DNA for the CDR3: TGTGCCAGCAGTTCACCCTCAACAGGGGGCCGTTTTGAAGCTTTCTTT. This gives the protein CASSSPSTGGRFEAFF.